The clone carrying this TCR beta chain was seen only a few times. This specimen belongs to a study of T-cell reconstitution after alpha-beta-depleted transplantation in children. Unique molecular identifiers were used in preparing the TCRbeta library. MiXCR, run by TCRdb on the PCR reads, gives a single entry per CDR3 protein. Of over 400,000 distinct CDR3 sequences listed, 43% were seen once; the top ten hold approximately 30%. Sequences were derived from PBMCs, sampled before TCRalphabeta/CD19-depleted stem cell transplant. The clonotype comes from a girl aged 2-9 years with aplastic anemia, due to receive a stem cell transplant.

For the CDR3, the DNA is TGTGCCAGCAGCCCGGATCCCTTTGGGAGGGAAAAACTGTTTTTT. This translates into CASSPDPFGREKLFF. The chain recombines TRBV5-5 with TRBJ1-4, with unresolved D. The CDR3 sequence is 15 residues long. V lost 4 bases, J lost 8 bases, and 18 bases lay in between. Germline values: CDR1 SGHKS, CDR2 YYEKEE (reference sequence).